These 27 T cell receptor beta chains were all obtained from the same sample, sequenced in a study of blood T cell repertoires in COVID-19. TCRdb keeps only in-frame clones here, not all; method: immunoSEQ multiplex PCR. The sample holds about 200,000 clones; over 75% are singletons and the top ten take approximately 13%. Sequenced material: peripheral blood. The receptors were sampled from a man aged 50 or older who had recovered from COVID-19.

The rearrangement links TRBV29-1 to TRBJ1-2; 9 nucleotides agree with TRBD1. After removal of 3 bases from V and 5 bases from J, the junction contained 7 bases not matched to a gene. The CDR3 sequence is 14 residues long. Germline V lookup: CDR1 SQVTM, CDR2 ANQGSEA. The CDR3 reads CSVDGTGSGYGYTF. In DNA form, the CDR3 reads TGCAGCGTTGACGGGACAGGGTCCGGGTATGGCTACACCTTC.

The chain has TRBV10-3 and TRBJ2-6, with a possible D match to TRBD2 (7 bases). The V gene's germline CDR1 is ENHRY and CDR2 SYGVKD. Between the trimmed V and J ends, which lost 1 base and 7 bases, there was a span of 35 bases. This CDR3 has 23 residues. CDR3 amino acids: CAISEFERDTRRTHTLGANVLTF. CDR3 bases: TGTGCCATCAGTGAGTTCGAGCGGGACACGAGACGGACTCACACTCTGGGAGCCAACGTCCTGACTTTC.

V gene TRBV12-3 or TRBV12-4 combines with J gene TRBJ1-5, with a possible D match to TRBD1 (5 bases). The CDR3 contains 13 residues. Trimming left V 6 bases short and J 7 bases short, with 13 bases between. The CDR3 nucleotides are TGTGCCAGCAGGAACAGGAGAGGCCAGCCCCAGCATTTT. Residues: CASRNRRGQPQHF.

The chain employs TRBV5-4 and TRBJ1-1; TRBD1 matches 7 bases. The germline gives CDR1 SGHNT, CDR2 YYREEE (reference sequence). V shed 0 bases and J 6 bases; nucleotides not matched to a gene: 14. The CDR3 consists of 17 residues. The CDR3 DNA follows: TGTGCCAGCAGCTTGGGGCCCCGACAGGGCTCCTATTCTGAAGCTTTCTTT. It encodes CASSLGPRQGSYSEAFF.

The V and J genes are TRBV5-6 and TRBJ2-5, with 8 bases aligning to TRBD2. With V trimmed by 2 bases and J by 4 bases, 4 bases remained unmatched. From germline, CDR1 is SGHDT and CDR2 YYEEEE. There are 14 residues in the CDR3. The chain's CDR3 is CASSLNAGGETQYF. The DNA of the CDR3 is TGTGCCAGCAGCTTAAACGCGGGGGGAGAGACCCAGTACTTC.

CDR3 nucleotides: TGTGCCAGCAGCCAAGATCCCGGCACAGATACGCAGTATTTT. It yields the protein CASSQDPGTDTQYF. The V call is TRBV14, the J call TRBJ2-3; D not certain. V gave up 0 bases and J gave up 1 base, with 5 bases separating them. Germline assignment: CDR1 SGHDN and CDR2 FVKESK. The CDR3 totals 14 residues.

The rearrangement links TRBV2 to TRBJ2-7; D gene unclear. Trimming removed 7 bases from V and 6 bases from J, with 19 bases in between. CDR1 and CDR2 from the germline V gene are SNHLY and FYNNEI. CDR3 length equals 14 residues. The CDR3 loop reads CASTDVVASGEQYF. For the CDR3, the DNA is TGTGCCAGCACCGACGTTGTTGCTTCGGGCGAGCAGTACTTC. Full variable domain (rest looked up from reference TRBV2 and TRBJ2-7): EPEVTQTPSHQVTQMGQEVILRCVPISNHLYFYWYRQILGQKVEFLVSFYNNEISEKSEIFDDQFSVERPDGSNFTLKIRSTKLEDSAMYFCASTDVVASGEQYFGPGTRLTVT.

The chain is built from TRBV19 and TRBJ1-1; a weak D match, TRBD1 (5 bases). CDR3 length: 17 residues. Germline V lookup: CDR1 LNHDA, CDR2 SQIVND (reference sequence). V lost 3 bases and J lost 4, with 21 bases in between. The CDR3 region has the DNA TGTGCCAGTAGTATTGGGCGGGGGTCTACTAAGGGCACTGAAGCTTTCTTT. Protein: CASSIGRGSTKGTEAFF.

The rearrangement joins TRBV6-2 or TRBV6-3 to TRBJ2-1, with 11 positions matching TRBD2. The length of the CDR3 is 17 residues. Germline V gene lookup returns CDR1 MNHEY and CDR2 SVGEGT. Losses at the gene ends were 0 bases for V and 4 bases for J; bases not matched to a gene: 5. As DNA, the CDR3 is TGTGCCAGCAGTTACTCCCAGGGACTAGCGGAGTACAATGAGCAGTTCTTC. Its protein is CASSYSQGLAEYNEQFF.

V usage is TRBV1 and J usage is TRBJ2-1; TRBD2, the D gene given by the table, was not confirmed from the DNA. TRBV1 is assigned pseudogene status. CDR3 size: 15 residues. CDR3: CTSSHSRKDYNEQFF. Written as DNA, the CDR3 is TGCACCAGCAGCCATTCTAGGAAGGACTACAATGAGCAGTTCTTC.

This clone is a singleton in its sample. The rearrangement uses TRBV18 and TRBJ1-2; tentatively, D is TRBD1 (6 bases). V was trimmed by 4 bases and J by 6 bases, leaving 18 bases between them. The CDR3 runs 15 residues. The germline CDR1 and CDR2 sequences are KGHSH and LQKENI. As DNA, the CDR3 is TGTGCCAGCTCACTAAACCGGGACATAATGAATGGCTACACCTTC. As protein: CASSLNRDIMNGYTF.

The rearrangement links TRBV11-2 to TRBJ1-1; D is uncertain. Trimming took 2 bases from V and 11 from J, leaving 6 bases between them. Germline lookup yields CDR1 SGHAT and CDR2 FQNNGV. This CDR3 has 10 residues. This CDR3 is CASSLNSAFF. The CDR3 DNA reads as TGTGCCAGCAGCTTAAATTCGGCTTTCTTT.

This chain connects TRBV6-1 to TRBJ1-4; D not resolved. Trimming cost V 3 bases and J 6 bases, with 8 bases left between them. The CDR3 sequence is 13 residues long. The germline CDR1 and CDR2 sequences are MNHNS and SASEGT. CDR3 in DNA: TGTGCCAGCAGTGATGTCGGGGATGAAAAACTGTTTTTT. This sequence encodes CASSDVGDEKLFF.

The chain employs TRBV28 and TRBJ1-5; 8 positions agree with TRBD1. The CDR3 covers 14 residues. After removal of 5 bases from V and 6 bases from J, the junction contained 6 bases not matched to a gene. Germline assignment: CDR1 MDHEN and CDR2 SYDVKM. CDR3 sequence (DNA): TGTGCCAGCAGTGTTACAGGGGGGCTTCAGCCCCAGCATTTT. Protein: CASSVTGGLQPQHF.

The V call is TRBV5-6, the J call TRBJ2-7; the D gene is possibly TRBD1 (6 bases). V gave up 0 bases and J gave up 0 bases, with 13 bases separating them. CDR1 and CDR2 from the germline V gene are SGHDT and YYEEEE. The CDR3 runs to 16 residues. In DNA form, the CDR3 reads TGTGCCAGCAGCTTGGGCAGGGGACCCTTCTCCTACGAGCAGTACTTC. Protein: CASSLGRGPFSYEQYF. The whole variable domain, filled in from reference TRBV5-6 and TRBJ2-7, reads DAGVTQSPTHLIKTRGQQVTLRCSPKSGHDTVSWYQQALGQGPQFIFQYYEEEERQRGNFPDRFSGHQFPNYSSELNVNALLLGDSALYLCASSLGRGPFSYEQYFGPGTRLTVT.

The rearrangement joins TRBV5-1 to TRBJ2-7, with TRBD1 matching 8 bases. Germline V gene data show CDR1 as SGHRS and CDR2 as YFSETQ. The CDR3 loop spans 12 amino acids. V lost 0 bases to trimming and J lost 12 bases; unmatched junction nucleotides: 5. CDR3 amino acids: CASSLGQGAVYF. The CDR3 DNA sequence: TGCGCCAGCAGCTTGGGGCAGGGGGCTGTGTACTTC.

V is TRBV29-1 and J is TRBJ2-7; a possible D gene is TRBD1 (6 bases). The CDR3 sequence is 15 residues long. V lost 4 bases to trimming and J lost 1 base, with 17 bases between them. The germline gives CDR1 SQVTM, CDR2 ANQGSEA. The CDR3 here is CSVGIDRLSSYEQYF. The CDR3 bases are TGCAGCGTTGGAATAGACAGGTTATCTTCCTACGAGCAGTACTTC.

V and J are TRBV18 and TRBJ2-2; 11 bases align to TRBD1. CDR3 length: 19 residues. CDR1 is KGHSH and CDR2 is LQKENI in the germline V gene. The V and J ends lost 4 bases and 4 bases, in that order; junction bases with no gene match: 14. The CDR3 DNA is TGTGCCAGCTCACATTATCGGACAGGGGGCGCGGTCAGCACCGGGGAGCTGTTTTTT. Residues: CASSHYRTGGAVSTGELFF.

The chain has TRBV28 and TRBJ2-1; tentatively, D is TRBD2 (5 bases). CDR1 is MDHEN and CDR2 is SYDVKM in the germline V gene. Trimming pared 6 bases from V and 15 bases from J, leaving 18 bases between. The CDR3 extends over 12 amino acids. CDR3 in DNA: TGTGCCAGCAGCCTGGTCGGGATGGGTCGGTTCTTC. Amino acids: CASSLVGMGRFF. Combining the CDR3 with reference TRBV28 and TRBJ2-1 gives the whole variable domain DVKVTQSSRYLVKRTGEKVFLECVQDMDHENMFWYRQDPGLGLRLIYFSYDVKMKEKGDIPEGYSVSREKKERFSLILESASTNQTSMYLCASSLVGMGRFFGPGTRLTVL.

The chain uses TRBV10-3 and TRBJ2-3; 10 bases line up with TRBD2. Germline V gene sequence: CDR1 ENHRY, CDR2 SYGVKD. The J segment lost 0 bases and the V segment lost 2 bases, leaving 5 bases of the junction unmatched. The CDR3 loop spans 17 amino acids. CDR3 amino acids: CAISETGLAASTDTQYF. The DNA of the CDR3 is TGTGCCATCAGTGAGACAGGACTAGCGGCTAGCACAGATACGCAGTATTTT.

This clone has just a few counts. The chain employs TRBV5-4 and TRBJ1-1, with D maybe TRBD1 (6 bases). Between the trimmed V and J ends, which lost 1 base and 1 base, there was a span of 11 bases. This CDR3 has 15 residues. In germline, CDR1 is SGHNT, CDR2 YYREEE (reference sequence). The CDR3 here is CASSLWGGGNTEAFF. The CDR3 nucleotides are TGTGCCAGCAGCTTGTGGGGAGGGGGGAACACTGAAGCTTTCTTT. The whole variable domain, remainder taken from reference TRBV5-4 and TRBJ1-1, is ETGVTQSPTHLIKTRGQQVTLRCSSQSGHNTVSWYQQALGQGPQFIFQYYREEENGRGNFPPRFSGLQFPNYSSELNVNALELDDSALYLCASSLWGGGNTEAFFGQGTRLTVV.

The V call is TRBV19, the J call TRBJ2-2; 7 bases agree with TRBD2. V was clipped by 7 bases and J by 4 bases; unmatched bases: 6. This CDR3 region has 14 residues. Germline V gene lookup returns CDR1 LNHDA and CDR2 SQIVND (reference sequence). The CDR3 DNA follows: TGTGCCAGTATCCGGAGCGGGGCCACCGGGGAGCTGTTTTTT. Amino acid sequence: CASIRSGATGELFF.

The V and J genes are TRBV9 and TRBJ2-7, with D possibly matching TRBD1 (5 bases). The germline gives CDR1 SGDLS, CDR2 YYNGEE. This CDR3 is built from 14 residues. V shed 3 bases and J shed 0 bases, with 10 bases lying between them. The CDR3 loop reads CASSGTQSSYEQYF. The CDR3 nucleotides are TGTGCCAGCAGCGGGACACAGAGCTCCTACGAGCAGTACTTC.

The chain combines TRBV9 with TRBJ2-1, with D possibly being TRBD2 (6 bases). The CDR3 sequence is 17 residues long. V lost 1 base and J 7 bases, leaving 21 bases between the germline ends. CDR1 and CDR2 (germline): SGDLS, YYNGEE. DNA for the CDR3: TGTGCCAGCAGCGTAACCCTCGGAGAGACTAGAGATAATGAGCAGTTCTTC. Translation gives CASSVTLGETRDNEQFF.

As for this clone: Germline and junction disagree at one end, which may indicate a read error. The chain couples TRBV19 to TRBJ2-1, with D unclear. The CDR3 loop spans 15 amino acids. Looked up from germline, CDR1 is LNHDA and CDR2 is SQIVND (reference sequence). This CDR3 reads CASSISRMSYKEQFF. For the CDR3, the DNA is TGTGCCAGTAGTATCTCGCGGATGTCCTACAAAGAGCAGTTCTTC.

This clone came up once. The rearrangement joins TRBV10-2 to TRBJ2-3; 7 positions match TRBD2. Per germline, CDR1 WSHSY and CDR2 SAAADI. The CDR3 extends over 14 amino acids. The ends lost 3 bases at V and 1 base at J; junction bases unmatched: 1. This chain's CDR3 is CASSDSGGTDTQYF. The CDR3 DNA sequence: TGCGCCAGCAGTGACAGCGGGGGCACAGATACGCAGTATTTT.

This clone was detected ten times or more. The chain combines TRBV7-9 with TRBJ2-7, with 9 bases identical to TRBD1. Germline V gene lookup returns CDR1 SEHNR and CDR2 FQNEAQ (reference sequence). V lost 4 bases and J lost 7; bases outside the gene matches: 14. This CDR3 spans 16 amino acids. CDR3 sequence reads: CASSSGPRTGDYEQYF. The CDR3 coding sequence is TGTGCCAGCAGCTCCGGGCCACGGACAGGGGATTATGAGCAGTACTTC.